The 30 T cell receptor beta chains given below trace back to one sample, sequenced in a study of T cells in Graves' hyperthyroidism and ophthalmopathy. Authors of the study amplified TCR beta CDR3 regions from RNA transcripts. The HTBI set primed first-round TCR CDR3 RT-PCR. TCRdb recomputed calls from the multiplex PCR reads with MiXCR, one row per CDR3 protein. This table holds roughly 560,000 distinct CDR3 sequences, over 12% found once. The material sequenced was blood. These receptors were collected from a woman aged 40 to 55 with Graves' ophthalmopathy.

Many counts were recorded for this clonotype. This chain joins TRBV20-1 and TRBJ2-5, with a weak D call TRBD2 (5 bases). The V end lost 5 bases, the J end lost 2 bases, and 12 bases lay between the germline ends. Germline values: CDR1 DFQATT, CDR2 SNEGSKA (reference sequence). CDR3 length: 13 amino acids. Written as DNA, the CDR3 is TGCAGTGCTGCCCCGGGAATACAAGAGACCCAGTACTTC. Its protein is CSAAPGIQETQYF.

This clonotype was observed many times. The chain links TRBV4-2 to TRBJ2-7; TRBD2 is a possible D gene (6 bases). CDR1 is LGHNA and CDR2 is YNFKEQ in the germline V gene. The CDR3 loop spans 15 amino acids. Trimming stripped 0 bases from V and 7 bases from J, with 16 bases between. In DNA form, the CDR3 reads TGTGCCAGCAGCCAAGATTGGGGCTACCGGGGGGAGCAGTACTTC. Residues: CASSQDWGYRGEQYF.

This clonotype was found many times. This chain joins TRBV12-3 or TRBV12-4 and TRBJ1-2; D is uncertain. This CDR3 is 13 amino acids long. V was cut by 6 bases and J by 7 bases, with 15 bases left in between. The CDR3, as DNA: TGTGCCAGCAGAACCCCTTCCTACACTGGCTACACCTTC. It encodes CASRTPSYTGYTF.

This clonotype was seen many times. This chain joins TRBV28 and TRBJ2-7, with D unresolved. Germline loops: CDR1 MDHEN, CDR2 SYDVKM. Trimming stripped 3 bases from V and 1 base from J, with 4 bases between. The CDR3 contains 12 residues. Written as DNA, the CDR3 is TGTGCCAGCAGTTTGCGGTCCTACGAGCAGTACTTC. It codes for CASSLRSYEQYF.

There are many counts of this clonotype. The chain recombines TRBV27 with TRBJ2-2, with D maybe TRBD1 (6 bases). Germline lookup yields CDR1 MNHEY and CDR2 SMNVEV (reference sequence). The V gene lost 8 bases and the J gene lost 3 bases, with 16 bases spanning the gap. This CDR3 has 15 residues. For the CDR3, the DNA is TGTGCCAGCCGGGACACCGAGGTATACACCGGGGAGCTGTTTTTT. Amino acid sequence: CASRDTEVYTGELFF.

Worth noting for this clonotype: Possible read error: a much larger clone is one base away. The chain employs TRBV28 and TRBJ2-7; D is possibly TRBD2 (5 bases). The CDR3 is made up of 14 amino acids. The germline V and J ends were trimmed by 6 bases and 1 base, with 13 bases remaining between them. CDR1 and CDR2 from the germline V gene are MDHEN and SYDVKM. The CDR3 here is CASRPPAESYEQYF. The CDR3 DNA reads TGTGCCAGCAGACCTCCAGCGGAGTCCTACGAGCAGTACTTC.

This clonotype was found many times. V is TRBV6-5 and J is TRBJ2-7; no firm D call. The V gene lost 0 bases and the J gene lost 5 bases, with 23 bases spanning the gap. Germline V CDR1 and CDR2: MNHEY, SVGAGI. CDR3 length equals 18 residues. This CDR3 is CASSYSTRSGAFLHEQYF. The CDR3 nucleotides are TGTGCCAGCAGTTACTCGACCCGGAGTGGTGCCTTCTTACACGAGCAGTACTTC.

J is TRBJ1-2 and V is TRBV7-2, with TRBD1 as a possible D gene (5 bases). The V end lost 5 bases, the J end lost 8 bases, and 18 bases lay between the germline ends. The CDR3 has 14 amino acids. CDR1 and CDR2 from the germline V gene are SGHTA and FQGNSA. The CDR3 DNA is TGTGCCAGCAGCCGGGACCGGGGTTTTGGGGGCTACACCTTC. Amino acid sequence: CASSRDRGFGGYTF.

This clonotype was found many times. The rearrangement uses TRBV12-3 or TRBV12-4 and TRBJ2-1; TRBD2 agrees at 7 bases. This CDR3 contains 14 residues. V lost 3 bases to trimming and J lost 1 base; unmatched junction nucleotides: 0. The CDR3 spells CASSLRESYNEQFF. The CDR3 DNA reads TGTGCCAGCAGTTTGCGGGAGTCCTACAATGAGCAGTTCTTC.

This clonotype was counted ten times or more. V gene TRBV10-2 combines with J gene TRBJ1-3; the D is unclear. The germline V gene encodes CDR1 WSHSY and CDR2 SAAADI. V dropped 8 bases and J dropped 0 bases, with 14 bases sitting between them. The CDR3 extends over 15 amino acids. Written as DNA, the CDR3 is TGCGCCAGCGGCAGCTCAGGATTCTCTGGAAACACCATATATTTT. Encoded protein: CASGSSGFSGNTIYF.

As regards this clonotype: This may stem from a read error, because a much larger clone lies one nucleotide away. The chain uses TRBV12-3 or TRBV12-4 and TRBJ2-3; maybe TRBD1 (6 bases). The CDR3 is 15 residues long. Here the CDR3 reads CASSQVSSWTDTRYF. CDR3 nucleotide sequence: TGTGCCAGCAGCCAAGTGTCGAGCTGGACAGATACGCGGTATTTT.

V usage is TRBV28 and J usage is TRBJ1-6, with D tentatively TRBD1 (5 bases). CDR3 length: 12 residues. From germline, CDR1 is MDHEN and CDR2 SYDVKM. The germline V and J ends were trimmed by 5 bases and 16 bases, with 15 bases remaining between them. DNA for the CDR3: TGTGCCAGCAGTCTACGACAGTTAACTCTCCACTTT. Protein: CASSLRQLTLHF.

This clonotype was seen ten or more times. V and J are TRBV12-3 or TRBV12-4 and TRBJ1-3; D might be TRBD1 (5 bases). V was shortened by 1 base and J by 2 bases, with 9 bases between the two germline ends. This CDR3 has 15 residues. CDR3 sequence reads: CASSLGGVAGNTIYF. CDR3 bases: TGTGCCAGCAGTTTAGGAGGGGTCGCTGGAAACACCATATATTTT.

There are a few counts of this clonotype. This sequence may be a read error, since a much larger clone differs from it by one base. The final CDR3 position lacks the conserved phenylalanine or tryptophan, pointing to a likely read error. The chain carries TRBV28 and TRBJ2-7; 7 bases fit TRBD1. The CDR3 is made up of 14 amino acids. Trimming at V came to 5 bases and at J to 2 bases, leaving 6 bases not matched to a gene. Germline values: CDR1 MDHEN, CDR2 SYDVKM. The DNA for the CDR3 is TGTGCCAGCAGTCAGACCGGGACAGCCTACGAGCAGTACCTC. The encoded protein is CASSQTGTAYEQYL.

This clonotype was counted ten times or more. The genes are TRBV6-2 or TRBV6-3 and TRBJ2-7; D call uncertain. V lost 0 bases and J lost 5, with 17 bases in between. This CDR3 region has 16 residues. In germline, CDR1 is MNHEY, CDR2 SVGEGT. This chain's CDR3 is CASSYSDLLGFDEQYF. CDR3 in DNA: TGTGCCAGCAGTTACTCGGACCTCCTAGGATTCGACGAGCAGTACTTC.

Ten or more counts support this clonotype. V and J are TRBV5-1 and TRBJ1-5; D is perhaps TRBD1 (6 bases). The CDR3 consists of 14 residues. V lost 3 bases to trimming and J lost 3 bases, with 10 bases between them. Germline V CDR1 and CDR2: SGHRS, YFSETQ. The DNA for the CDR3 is TGCGCCAGCAGCTATTCAGGGGACAATCAGCCCCAGCATTTT. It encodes CASSYSGDNQPQHF.

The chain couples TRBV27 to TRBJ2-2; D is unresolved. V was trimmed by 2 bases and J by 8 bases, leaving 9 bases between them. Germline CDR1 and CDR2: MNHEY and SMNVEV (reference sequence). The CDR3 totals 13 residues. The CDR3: CASSLIEDGELFF. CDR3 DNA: TGTGCCAGCAGTTTAATAGAGGATGGGGAGCTGTTTTTT.

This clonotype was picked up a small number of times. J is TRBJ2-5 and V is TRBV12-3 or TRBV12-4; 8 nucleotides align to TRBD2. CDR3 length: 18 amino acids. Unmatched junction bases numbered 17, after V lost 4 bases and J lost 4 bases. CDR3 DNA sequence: TGTGCCAGCAGTTCCAACCACCCCGTTCGGGGGGGAAGAGAGACCCAGTACTTC. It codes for CASSSNHPVRGGRETQYF.

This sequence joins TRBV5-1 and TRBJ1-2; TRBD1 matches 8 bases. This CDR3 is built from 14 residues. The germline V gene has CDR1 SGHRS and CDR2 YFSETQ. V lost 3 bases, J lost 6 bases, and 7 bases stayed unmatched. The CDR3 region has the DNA TGCGCCAGCAGCTCCACGGACAGGGTCGATGGCTACACCTTC. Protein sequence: CASSSTDRVDGYTF.

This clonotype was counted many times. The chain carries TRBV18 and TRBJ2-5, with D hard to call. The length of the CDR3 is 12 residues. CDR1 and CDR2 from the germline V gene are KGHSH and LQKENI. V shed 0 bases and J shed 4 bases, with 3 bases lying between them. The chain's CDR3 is CASSPPLETQYF. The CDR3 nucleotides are TGTGCCAGCTCACCACCCTTAGAGACCCAGTACTTC.

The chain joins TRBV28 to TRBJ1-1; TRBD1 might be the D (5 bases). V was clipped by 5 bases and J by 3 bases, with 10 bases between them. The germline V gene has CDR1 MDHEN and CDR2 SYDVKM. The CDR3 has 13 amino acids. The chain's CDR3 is CASSGRQYTEAFF. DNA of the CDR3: TGTGCCAGCAGTGGGAGACAGTACACTGAAGCTTTCTTT.

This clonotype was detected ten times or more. In DNA, the CDR3 is TGTGCCAGCAGTGCGGGGCCTGAAGCTTTCTTT. Translating gives CASSAGPEAFF. The V gene is TRBV6-1, the J gene TRBJ1-1, with a tentative D call TRBD1 (5 bases). Trimming took 4 bases from V and 6 from J, leaving 6 bases between them. This CDR3 spans 11 amino acids. Germline CDR1 MNHNS, CDR2 SASEGT.

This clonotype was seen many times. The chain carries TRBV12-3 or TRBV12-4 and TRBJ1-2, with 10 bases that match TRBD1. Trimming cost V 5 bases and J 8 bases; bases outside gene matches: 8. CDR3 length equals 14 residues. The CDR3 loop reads CASSLLGQGKGYTF. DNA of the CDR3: TGTGCCAGCAGTCTCCTGGGACAGGGGAAGGGCTACACCTTC.

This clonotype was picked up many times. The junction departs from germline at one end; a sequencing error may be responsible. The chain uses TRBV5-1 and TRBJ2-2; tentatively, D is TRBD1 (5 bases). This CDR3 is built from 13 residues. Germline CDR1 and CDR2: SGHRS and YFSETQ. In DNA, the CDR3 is TGTGCCAGCAGCTTAGGGGAAACCGGGGAGCTGTTTTTT. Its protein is CASSLGETGELFF.

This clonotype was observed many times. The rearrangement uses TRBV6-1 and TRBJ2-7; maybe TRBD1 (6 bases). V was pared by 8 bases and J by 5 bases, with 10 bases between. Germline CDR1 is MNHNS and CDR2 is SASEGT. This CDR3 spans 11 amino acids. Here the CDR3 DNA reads TGTGCCAGCGTAAGGGGGAACGAGCAGTACTTC. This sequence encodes CASVRGNEQYF.

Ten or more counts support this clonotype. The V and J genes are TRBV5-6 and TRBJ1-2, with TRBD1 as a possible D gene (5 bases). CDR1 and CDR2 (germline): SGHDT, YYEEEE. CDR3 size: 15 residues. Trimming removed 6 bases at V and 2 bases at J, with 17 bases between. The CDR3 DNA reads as TGTGCCAGCACTCACTGGGGGAGATTAAACTATGGCTACACCTTC. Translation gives CASTHWGRLNYGYTF.

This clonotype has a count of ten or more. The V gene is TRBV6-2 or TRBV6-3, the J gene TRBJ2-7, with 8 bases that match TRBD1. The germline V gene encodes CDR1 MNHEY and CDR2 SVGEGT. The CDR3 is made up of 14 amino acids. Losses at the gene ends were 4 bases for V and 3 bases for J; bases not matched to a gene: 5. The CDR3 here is CASSSGQAYYEQYF. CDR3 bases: TGTGCCAGCAGTTCGGGACAGGCCTACTACGAGCAGTACTTC.

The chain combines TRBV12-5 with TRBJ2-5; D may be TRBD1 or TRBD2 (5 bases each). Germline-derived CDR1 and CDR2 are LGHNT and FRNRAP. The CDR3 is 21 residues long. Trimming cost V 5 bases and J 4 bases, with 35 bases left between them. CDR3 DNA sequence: TGTGCTAGTGGTCCCCATCGTATTTGGCTAGCAGTTGGGCTTGGGGGAGAGACCCAGTACTTC. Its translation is CASGPHRIWLAVGLGGETQYF.

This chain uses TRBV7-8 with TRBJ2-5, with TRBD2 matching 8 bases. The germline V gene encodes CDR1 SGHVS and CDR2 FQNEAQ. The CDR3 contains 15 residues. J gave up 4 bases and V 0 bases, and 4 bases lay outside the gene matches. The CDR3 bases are TGTGCCAGCAGCTTAGCAAGGGCGGGAGGAGAGACCCAGTACTTC. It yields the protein CASSLARAGGETQYF.

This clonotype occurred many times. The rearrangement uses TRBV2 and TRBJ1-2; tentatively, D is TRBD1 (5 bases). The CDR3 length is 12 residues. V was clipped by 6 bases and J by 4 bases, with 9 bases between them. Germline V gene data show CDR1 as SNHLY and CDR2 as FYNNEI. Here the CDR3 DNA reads TGTGCCAGCAGCAGGGATGGCTATGGCTACACCTTC. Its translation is CASSRDGYGYTF.